This entry describes one T cell receptor (beta chain). The CDR3 is made up of 15 amino acids. CDR1 and CDR2 (germline): LNHDA, SQIVND (reference sequence). The V segment lost 4 bases and the J segment 3 bases; nucleotides outside the gene matches: 4. The data were obtained in a study of OX40 agonist ivuxolimab in advanced cancers. The repertoire was sequenced with immunoSEQ multiplex PCR; TCRdb's copy has only in-frame clones and lacks some. Here the sample spans about 60,000 clones, roughly 87% being singletons. The TCR was taken from an adult with an advanced solid tumor such as melanoma, head and neck, liver or kidney cancer. This chain joins TRBV19 and TRBJ1-5; 9 bases match TRBD1. The specimen was CD4+ or CD8+ T cells sorted from blood, collected in a trial of the OX40 agonist ivuxolimab. CDR3 amino acids: CASSTGQGFNQPQHF. CDR3 in DNA: TGTGCCAGTAGTACTGGACAGGGGTTCAATCAGCCCCAGCATTTT. Supplemented by reference TRBV19 and TRBJ1-5, the full variable domain reads DGGITQSPKYLFRKEGQNVTLSCEQNLNHDAMYWYRQDPGQGLRLIYYSQIVNDFQKGDIAEGYSVSREKKESFPLTVTSAQKNPTAFYLCASSTGQGFNQPQHFGDGTRLSIL.